This entry is about one TCR beta chain. Its specificity is not known. TCRdb's table, derived via immunoSEQ multiplex PCR, lists solely in-frame clones and lacks some. The sample lists hundreds of thousands of clones, approximately 90% seen once, with 24% in the top ten. The data were taken from a study of shared clonotypes between healthy human individuals. The wider study: Three CD4 naive, three CD4 memory, two CD8 naive and one CD8 memory plate were used per donor.

Only CD45RO-negative cells positively selected for CCR7 counted as naive CD8 cells, so terminally differentiated effector memory CD45RA+ cells were excluded. Study-wide findings and caveats: Some clonotypes were shared by all four sorted-subset donors, while others were not shared. The non-shared ones had lower generation probabilities than the shared ones.

Per the germline V gene, CDR1 is GTSNPN and CDR2 is SVGIG (reference sequence). V was trimmed by 2 bases and J by 5 bases, leaving 6 bases between them. The CDR3 length is 11 residues. The sequenced material came from naive CD8+ T cells sorted from blood. This sequence originates from a man aged 30 to 39 in good health. V and J are TRBV30 and TRBJ1-2, with D unresolved. The CDR3 DNA sequence: TGTGCCTGGAGTCAAAATTATGGCTACACCTTC. It translates to CAWSQNYGYTF.